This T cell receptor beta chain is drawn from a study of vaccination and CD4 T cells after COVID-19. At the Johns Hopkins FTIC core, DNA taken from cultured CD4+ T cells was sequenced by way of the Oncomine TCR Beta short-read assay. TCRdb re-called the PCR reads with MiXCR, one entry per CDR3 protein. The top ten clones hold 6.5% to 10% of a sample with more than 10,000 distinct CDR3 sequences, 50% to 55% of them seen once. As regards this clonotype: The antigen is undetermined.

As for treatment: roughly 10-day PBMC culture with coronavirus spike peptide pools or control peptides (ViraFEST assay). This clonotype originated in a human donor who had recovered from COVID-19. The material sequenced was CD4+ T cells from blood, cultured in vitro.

The CDR3 region is CASSLDQGGPETQYF. CDR3 in DNA: TGTGCCAGCAGCTTAGATCAAGGGGGCCCAGAGACCCAGTACTTC. V and J are TRBV11-3 and TRBJ2-5, with 7 bases that match TRBD1. Germline values: CDR1 SGHNT, CDR2 YENEEA. J was trimmed by 4 bases and V by 0 bases; bases with no gene match: 5. The CDR3 extends over 15 amino acids.